Given below is one T cell receptor beta chain in context. Germline-derived CDR1 and CDR2 are MNHEY and SVGEGT. The junction had 0 bases not matched to a gene; V was cut back by 5 bases and J by 6 bases. The CDR3 contains 11 residues. This specimen comes from a study of blood T cell repertoires in COVID-19. Looking at the study overall: COVID-19 samples, acute and convalescent, were from the United States, Italy and Spain. In each case, the material was cDNA or gDNA derived from T cells, B-cell-depleted T cells, or PBMCs.

Source study methods: Estimation of nucleated cell counts was performed using reference gene primer amplification. Sequencing was performed with immunoSEQ multiplex PCR; in TCRdb, only in-frame clones are kept and a portion is missing. V and J calls and clone size are those listed in that table; D and trimming were worked out from the DNA. The table has about 120,000 clones, around 83% seen once. The receptor was derived from a man in his fifties or sixties with acute or convalescent COVID-19. The sequencing sample was made of peripheral blood. The V call is TRBV6-2 or TRBV6-3, the J call TRBJ1-1, with 7 bases matching TRBD1. In DNA, the CDR3 is TGTGCCAGCAGTCAGGGGGCTGAAGCTTTCTTT. Translation gives CASSQGAEAFF.